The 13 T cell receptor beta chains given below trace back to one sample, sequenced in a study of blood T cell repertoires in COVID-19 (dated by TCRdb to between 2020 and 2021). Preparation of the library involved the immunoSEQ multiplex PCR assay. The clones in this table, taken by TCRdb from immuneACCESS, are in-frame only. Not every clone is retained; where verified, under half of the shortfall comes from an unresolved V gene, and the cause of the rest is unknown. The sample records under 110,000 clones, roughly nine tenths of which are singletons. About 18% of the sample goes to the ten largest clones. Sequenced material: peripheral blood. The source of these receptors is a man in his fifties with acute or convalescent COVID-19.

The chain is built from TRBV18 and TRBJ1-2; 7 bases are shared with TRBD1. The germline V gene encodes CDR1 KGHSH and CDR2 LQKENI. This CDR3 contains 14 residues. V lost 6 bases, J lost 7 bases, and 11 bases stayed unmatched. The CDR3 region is CASSLTGTDGGYTF. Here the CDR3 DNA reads TGTGCCAGCTCTCTAACCGGGACAGATGGTGGCTACACCTTC.

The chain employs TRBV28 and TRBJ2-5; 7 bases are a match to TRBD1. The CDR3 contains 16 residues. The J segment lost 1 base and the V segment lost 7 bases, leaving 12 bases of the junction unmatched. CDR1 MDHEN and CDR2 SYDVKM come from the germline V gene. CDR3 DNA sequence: TGTGCCAGCACCGATCCGGCCAGGGGGTCCCAAGAGACCCAGTACTTC. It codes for CASTDPARGSQETQYF.

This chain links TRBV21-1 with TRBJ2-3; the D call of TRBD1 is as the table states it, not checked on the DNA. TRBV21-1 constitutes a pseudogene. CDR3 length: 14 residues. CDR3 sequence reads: CASSKGQVGDTQYF. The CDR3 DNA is TGTGCCAGCAGCAAGGGACAGGTAGGAGATACGCAGTATTTT.

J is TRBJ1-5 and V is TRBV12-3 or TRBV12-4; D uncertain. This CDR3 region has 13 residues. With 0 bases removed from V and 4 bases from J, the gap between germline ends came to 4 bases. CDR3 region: CASSLAHNQPQHF. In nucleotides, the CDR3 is TGTGCCAGCAGTTTAGCCCATAATCAGCCCCAGCATTTT.

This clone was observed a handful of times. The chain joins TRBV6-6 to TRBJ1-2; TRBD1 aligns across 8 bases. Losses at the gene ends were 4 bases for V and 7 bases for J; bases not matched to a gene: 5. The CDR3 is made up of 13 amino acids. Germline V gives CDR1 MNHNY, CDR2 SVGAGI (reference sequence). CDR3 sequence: CASSSRGQGGYTF. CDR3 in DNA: TGTGCCAGCAGTTCGCGCGGACAGGGTGGCTACACCTTC.

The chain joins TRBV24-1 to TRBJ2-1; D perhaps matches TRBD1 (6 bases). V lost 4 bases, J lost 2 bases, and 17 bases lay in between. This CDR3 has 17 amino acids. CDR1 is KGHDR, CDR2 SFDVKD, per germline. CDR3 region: CATSDRSGKGAYNEQFF. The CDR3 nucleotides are TGTGCCACCAGTGACCGCTCGGGGAAGGGGGCCTACAATGAGCAGTTCTTC.

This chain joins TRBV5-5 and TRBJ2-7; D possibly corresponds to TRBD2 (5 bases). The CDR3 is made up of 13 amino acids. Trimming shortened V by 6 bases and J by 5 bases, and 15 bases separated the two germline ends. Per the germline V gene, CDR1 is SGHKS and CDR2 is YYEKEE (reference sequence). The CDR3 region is CASTRATGNEQYF. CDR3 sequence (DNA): TGTGCCAGCACACGCGCTACCGGGAACGAGCAGTACTTC. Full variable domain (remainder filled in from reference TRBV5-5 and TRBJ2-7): DAGVTQSPTHLIKTRGQQVTLRCSPISGHKSVSWYQQVLGQGPQFIFQYYEKEERGRGNFPDRFSARQFPNYSSELNVNALLLGDSALYLCASTRATGNEQYFGPGTRLTVT.

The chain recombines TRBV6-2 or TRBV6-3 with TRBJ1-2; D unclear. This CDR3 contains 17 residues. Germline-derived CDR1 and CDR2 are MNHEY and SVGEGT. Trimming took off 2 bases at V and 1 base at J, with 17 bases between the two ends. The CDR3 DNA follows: TGTGCCAGCAGTTACACGGCCCGGCAGACTCGTAACTATGGCTACACCTTC. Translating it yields CASSYTARQTRNYGYTF.

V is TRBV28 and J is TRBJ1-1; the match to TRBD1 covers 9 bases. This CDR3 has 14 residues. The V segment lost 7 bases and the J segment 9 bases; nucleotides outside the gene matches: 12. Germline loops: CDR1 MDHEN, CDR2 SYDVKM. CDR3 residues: CASTRAGTGRKAFF. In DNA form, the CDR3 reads TGTGCCAGCACCCGGGCCGGGACAGGGAGGAAAGCTTTCTTT. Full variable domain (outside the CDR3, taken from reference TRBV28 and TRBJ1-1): DVKVTQSSRYLVKRTGEKVFLECVQDMDHENMFWYRQDPGLGLRLIYFSYDVKMKEKGDIPEGYSVSREKKERFSLILESASTNQTSMYLCASTRAGTGRKAFFGQGTRLTVV.

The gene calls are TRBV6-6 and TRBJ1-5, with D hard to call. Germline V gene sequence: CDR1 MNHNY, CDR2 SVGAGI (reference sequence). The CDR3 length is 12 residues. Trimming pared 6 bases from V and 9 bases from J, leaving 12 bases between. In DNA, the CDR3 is TGTGCCAGCAGCTCCACCCTATGGCCCCAGCATTTT. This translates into CASSSTLWPQHF.

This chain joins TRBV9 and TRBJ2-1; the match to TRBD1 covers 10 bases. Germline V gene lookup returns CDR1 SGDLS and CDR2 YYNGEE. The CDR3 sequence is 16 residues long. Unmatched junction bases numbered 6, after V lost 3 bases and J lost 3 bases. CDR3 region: CASSARQGAFYNEQFF. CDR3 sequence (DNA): TGTGCCAGCAGCGCCCGACAGGGGGCCTTCTACAATGAGCAGTTCTTC.

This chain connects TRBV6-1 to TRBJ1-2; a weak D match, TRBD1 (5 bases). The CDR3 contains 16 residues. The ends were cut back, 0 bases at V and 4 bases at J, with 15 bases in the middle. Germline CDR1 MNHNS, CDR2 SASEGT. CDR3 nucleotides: TGTGCCAGCAGTGAAGCCCCGGGAGGGGTTGGCTATGGCTACACCTTC. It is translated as CASSEAPGGVGYGYTF.

Here the CDR3 reads CASSPGLAGATQYF. CDR3 in DNA: TGTGCCAGCAGTCCGGGACTAGCTGGAGCTACGCAGTATTTT. The chain employs TRBV28 and TRBJ2-3, with TRBD2 matching over 9 bases. This CDR3 has 14 residues. From germline, CDR1 is MDHEN and CDR2 SYDVKM. The J segment lost 8 bases and the V segment lost 5 bases, leaving 8 bases of the junction unmatched.